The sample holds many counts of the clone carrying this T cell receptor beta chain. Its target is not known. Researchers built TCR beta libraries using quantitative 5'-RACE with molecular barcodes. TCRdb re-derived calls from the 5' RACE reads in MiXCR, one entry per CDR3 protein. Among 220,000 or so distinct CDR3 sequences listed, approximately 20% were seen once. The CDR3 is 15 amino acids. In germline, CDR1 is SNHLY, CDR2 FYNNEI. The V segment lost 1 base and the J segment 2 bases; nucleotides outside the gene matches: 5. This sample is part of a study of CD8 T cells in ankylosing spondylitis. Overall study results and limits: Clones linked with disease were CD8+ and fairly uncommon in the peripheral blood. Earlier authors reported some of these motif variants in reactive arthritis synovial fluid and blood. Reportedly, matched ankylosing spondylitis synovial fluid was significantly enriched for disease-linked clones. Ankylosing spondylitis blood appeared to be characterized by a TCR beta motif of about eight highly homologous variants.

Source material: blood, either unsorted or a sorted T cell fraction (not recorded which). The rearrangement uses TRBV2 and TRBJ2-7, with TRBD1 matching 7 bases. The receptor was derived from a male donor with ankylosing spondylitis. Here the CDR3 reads CASSEVGDSPYEQYF. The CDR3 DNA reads TGTGCCAGCAGTGAAGTGGGGGACAGTCCCTACGAGCAGTACTTC.